This T cell receptor delta chain comes out of a study of Vδ1+ human thymocytes. Findings of the study overall: Unlike peripheral blood Vdelta1+ controls, thymic delta-chain sequences included about 20% Vdelta2 and few Vdelta3. Thymic TRG and TRD repertoires appeared highly polyclonal, with Gaussian CDR3 length distributions.

Alphabeta T cells were depleted, then CD3+ Vdelta1+ Vdelta2- thymocytes were FACS-sorted. This clone turned up a few times. Its matching antigen is unknown. RNA was extracted from the cells and then reverse transcribed. Multiplex PCR used pooled V-gene forward primers and a constant-region reverse primer to amplify CDR3s. TCRdb re-called clones from the multiplex PCR reads using CATT. This sample has under 80,000 delta-chain clones; about 35% occur once, and the top ten carry about 0.24%. The CDR3 runs to 25 residues. Germline V gene sequence: CDR1 TSWWSYY, CDR2 QGS. The J segment lost 1 base and the V segment lost 2 bases, leaving 31 bases of the junction unmatched.

The sequenced sample consisted of Vdelta1+ gamma-delta thymocytes from the thymus. Subset of the sample: FACS-sorted CD3+ TCRalphabeta- TCRVdelta1+ TCRVdelta2- thymocytes. This TCR came from a boy less than two years old who had congenital heart surgery. The chain joins TRDV1 to TRDJ1, with 10 bases identical to TRDD3. The DNA for the CDR3 is TGTGCTCTTGGGGAAACCTCCCGAAAAATCCCTGGCAAAAGTAGGGGGATACGCCTCACCGATAAACTCATCTTT. Translated: CALGETSRKIPGKSRGIRLTDKLIF.